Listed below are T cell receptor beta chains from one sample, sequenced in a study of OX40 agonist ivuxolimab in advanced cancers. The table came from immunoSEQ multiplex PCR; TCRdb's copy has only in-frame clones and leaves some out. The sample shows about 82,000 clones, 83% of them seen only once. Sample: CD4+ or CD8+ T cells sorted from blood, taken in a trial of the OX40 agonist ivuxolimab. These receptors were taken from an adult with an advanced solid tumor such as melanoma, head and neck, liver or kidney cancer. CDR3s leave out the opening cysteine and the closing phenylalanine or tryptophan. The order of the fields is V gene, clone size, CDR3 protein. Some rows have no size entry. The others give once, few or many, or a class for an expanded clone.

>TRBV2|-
ASGGTAATNEKLF
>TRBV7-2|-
ASSLWVNTEAF
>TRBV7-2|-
ASSQQDGSRTQY
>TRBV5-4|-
ASTSGWDTEAF
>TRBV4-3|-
ASSQESPGQRKRNTIY
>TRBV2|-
ASSGRGTGYNEQF
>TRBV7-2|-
ASSKGGGGISYNEQF
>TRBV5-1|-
ASSLASGAADTQY
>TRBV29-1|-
SVGLRAGGPLQETQY
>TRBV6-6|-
ASSSIAGRQETQY
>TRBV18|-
ASSRDRGRLGYT
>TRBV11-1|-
ASSFRSGGHNEQF
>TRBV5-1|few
ASSLLGTGGYEQY
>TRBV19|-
ASSIDLRGQGWGLNTEAF
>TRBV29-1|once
SVERNQETQY
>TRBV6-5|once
ASSYGRQGAEKLF
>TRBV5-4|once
ASTIGTRLNTEAF
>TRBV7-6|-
ASSRQTSSTDTQY
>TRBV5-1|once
ASSTTGTSGANVLT
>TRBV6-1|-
AIQPGQAAGELF
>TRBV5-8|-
ASSLEAGGQPQH
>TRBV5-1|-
ASSPRDSPSEAF
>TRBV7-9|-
ASSIEAQPQH
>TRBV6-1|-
ASSETDFGEQY
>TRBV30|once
AWSLGGNQPQH
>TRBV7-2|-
ASSLVWSPVDNEKLF
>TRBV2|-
ASEESNSGNTIY
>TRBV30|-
AWAGGTRSTQY
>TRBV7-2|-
ASSENGANTEAF
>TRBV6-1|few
ASSKAGTGVQPQH
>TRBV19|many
ASRQGYEQY
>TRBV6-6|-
ASSSGLAGGGEQF
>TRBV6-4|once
ASSRDLNTEAF
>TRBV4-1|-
ASSRLIGETQY
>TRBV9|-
ASSPVRTDFPRCT
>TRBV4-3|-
ASSQSTPGGEGSGGEKLF
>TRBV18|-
ASSPGTGRPEQF
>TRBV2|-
ASSTGRVATQY
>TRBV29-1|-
SVGQGGTGFEQF
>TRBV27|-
ASSLSDLNQPQH
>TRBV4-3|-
ASSQDLRGGGRQETQY
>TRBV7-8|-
ASNSPGAGGYT
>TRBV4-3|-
ASSQAGNRGEKLF
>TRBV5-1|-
ASSLSAPSYEQY
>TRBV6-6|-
ASSPGTYEQY